Presented here are 29 T cell receptor beta chains from one specimen sequenced in a study of human T cells and chemical hapten exposure. Time point defined: patch test 3, about 24 weeks after DPC sensitization. As for treatment: therapeutic diphenylcyclopropenone sensitization with weekly scalp DPC. TCRdb analysed the RACE reads with MiXCR anew, one entry per CDR3 protein. The table has about 92,000 distinct CDR3 sequences, roughly 10% seen once; the top ten hold approximately 0.99%. This specimen was whole blood, taken in connection with sensitization to the hapten diphenylcyclopropenone (DPC). The receptors here all came from a woman aged 30 to 39 with alopecia areata. Some clones in this sample may be carry-over from other donors' samples.

This clonotype was observed at least ten times. The J gene is TRBJ2-5, the V gene TRBV10-3; the D is unclear. Germline CDR1 is ENHRY and CDR2 is SYGVKD. V lost 3 bases and J lost 4, with 12 bases in between. The CDR3 consists of 14 residues. The CDR3 loop is CAISEMILAETQYF. CDR3 nucleotide sequence: TGTGCCATCAGTGAAATGATTCTGGCAGAGACCCAGTACTTC.

In its sample, this clonotype was seen a few times. This chain joins TRBV6-2 or TRBV6-3 and TRBJ2-2; D is ambiguous. In germline, CDR1 is MNHEY, CDR2 SVGEGT. The CDR3 is 12 amino acids. Trimming took 4 bases from V and 7 from J, leaving 7 bases between them. CDR3 protein: CASSLIGGELFF. CDR3 nucleotides: TGTGCCAGCAGTTTGATTGGCGGGGAGCTGTTTTTT.

About this clonotype itself: One end of the junction varies from germline; a read error may be responsible. The chain links TRBV6-1 to TRBJ1-4; the match to TRBD1 covers 9 bases. Germline CDR1 MNHNS, CDR2 SASEGT. The CDR3 covers 16 residues. The CDR3 DNA reads as TGTGCCAGCGGTGACCGGTTAGGGACAGGGAATGAAAAACTGTTTTTT. Amino acids: CASGDRLGTGNEKLFF.

The chain carries TRBV12-3 or TRBV12-4 and TRBJ1-1; D may be TRBD1 (6 bases). This CDR3 region has 14 residues. With 2 bases removed from V and 5 bases from J, the gap between germline ends came to 12 bases. The CDR3 DNA is TGTGCCAGCAGTTTATGGGGGCCGGGTACTGAAGCTTTCTTT. Residues: CASSLWGPGTEAFF.

V gene TRBV28 combines with J gene TRBJ1-1; D ambiguous. Germline values: CDR1 MDHEN, CDR2 SYDVKM. V lost 3 bases, J lost 9 bases, and 5 bases lay in between. The CDR3 extends over 10 amino acids. The CDR3 DNA reads TGTGCCAGCAGTTTCGAAAAAGCTTTCTTT. Protein product: CASSFEKAFF. Filled out from reference TRBV28 and TRBJ1-1, the complete variable domain reads DVKVTQSSRYLVKRTGEKVFLECVQDMDHENMFWYRQDPGLGLRLIYFSYDVKMKEKGDIPEGYSVSREKKERFSLILESASTNQTSMYLCASSFEKAFFGQGTRLTVV.

J is TRBJ2-2 and V is TRBV28, with 14 bases fitting TRBD2. The CDR3 contains 19 residues. Trimming cost V 3 bases and J 5 bases; bases outside gene matches: 11. Germline V gene sequence: CDR1 MDHEN, CDR2 SYDVKM. In nucleotides, the CDR3 is TGTGCCAGCAGTTTCCTCCCGACTAGCGGGAGGGCCGGTACCGGGGAGCTGTTTTTT. Amino acids: CASSFLPTSGRAGTGELFF.

This clonotype was counted between two and nine times. The J gene is TRBJ2-7, the V gene TRBV7-8; D tentatively fits TRBD1 or TRBD2 (5 bases each). This CDR3 spans 16 amino acids. The germline CDR1 and CDR2 sequences are SGHVS and FQNEAQ. The germline V and J ends were trimmed by 5 bases and 4 bases, with 21 bases remaining between them. The CDR3 loop reads CASSPLGEGRRYEQYF. For the CDR3, the DNA is TGTGCCAGCAGCCCCCTGGGCGAGGGGCGGAGATACGAGCAGTACTTC.

This clonotype was seen more than once but under ten times. This chain joins TRBV29-1 and TRBJ2-5, with TRBD2 matching over 8 bases. The germline V gene has CDR1 SQVTM and CDR2 ANQGSEA. This CDR3 has 13 residues. With V trimmed by 8 bases and J by 4 bases, 9 bases remained unmatched. CDR3 amino acids: CSISGIRGETQYF. CDR3 in DNA: TGCAGCATTAGCGGGATTCGCGGAGAGACCCAGTACTTC. The full variable domain, completed using reference TRBV29-1 and TRBJ2-5, is SAVISQKPSRDICQRGTSLTIQCQVDSQVTMMFWYRQQPGQSLTLIATANQGSEATYESGFVIDKFPISRPNLTFSTLTVSNMSPEDSSIYLCSISGIRGETQYFGPGTRLLVL.

The table lists this clonotype with a few counts. The gene calls are TRBV7-2 and TRBJ1-4; D ambiguous. The germline V gene has CDR1 SGHTA and CDR2 FQGNSA. This CDR3 is 15 amino acids long. V was shortened by 1 base and J by 6 bases, with 12 bases between the two germline ends. CDR3 in amino acids: CASSLGGWPYEKLFF. The CDR3 bases are TGTGCCAGCAGCTTAGGGGGATGGCCATATGAAAAACTGTTTTTT. Filled out from reference TRBV7-2 and TRBJ1-4, the complete variable domain reads GAGVSQSPSNKVTEKGKDVELRCDPISGHTALYWYRQSLGQGLEFLIYFQGNSAPDKSGLPSDRFSAERTGGSVSTLTIQRTQQEDSAVYLCASSLGGWPYEKLFFGSGTQLSVL.

This clonotype was seen a single time. A much larger clone differs by one base, so this may be a read error. J is TRBJ2-3 and V is TRBV18; tentative D call: TRBD1 (6 bases). CDR3 length: 14 residues. The V and J ends lost 5 bases and 2 bases respectively, with 11 bases between them. Germline V gene sequence: CDR1 KGHSH, CDR2 LQKENI. CDR3 bases: TGTGCCAGCTCAGCACGGACAGCCACAGATACGCAGTATTTT. Translation gives CASSARTATDTQYF.

This clonotype was counted many times. The chain links TRBV20-1 to TRBJ2-1; 11 bases map to TRBD1. In germline, CDR1 is DFQATT, CDR2 SNEGSKA (reference sequence). J was trimmed by 6 bases and V by 6 bases; bases with no gene match: 10. This CDR3 has 15 amino acids. As DNA, the CDR3 is TGCAGTGCCCTTGGACGGGACAGGGGGGGCAATGAGCAGTTCTTC. It codes for CSALGRDRGGNEQFF.

The chain joins TRBV7-9 to TRBJ2-1; 8 nucleotides match TRBD2. Germline values: CDR1 SEHNR, CDR2 FQNEAQ (reference sequence). The length of the CDR3 is 15 residues. V gave up 2 bases and J gave up 4 bases; unmatched junction bases: 4. CDR3 nucleotide sequence: TGTGCCAGCAGCTTAACTAGCGGCACATACAATGAGCAGTTCTTC. Protein sequence: CASSLTSGTYNEQFF.

This clonotype was seen a few times. The chain recombines TRBV29-1 with TRBJ2-7; the match to TRBD1 covers 9 bases. Per the germline V gene, CDR1 is SQVTM and CDR2 is ANQGSEA. The V and J ends lost 7 bases and 3 bases, in that order; junction bases with no gene match: 13. CDR3 length: 15 amino acids. CDR3 protein: CSEQGDRVDDYEQYV. Here the CDR3 DNA reads TGCAGCGAGCAAGGGGACAGGGTGGATGACTACGAGCAGTACGTC.

The sample holds many counts of this clonotype. Here the CDR3 reads CASSTRRGVGGYTF. The CDR3 DNA is TGTGCCAGCAGTACCCGTAGGGGGGTGGGTGGCTACACCTTC. This chain joins TRBV12-3 or TRBV12-4 and TRBJ1-2, with D maybe TRBD1 (6 bases). This CDR3 is built from 14 residues. V was clipped by 5 bases and J by 7 bases, with 17 bases between them.

This clonotype was seen many times. The chain is built from TRBV21-1 and TRBJ2-2. TRBV21-1 is recorded as a pseudogene. The CDR3 covers 16 residues. The CDR3 reads CASSKAKEPNTGELFF. The CDR3 DNA is TGTGCCAGCAGCAAAGCCAAGGAACCGAACACCGGGGAGCTGTTTTTT.

This clonotype was detected many times. This sequence joins TRBV4-1 and TRBJ1-1; 8 bases line up with TRBD1. Germline trimming cut 1 base from V and 5 bases from J; bases unmatched to any gene: 9. CDR1 is MGHRA and CDR2 is YSYEKL in the germline V gene. The CDR3 sequence is 16 residues long. The CDR3 region is CASSQAGRTGRTEAFF. Here the CDR3 DNA reads TGCGCCAGCAGCCAAGCCGGGCGGACAGGGCGGACTGAAGCTTTCTTT.

This clonotype was recorded a few times. The chain combines TRBV18 with TRBJ1-6, with TRBD1 as a possible D gene (6 bases). V was pared by 4 bases and J by 10 bases, with 14 bases between. Looked up from germline, CDR1 is KGHSH and CDR2 is LQKENI. CDR3 length: 14 residues. The CDR3 DNA sequence: TGTGCCAGCTCACTTTCAGGGGAGGCCTCACCCCTCCACTTT. It yields the protein CASSLSGEASPLHF.

This clonotype was detected a few times. CDR3 in amino acids: CASSPLTSGDTDTQYF. The CDR3 DNA reads TGTGCCAGCTCACCGTTGACTAGCGGGGACACAGATACGCAGTATTTT. This rearrangement joins TRBV18 to TRBJ2-3; TRBD2 aligns across 11 bases. V shed 3 bases, J shed 2 bases, and the junction held 4 bases outside the gene matches. Per the germline V gene, CDR1 is KGHSH and CDR2 is LQKENI. CDR3 length: 16 amino acids.

This clonotype was counted ten times or more. Sequence at one end of the junction differs from germline and may be a read error. The chain joins TRBV7-7 to TRBJ2-1, with D uncertain. The CDR3 covers 15 residues. Germline V gene data show CDR1 as SSHAT and CDR2 as FNYEAQ (reference sequence). CDR3 sequence: CASSREISSYNEQFF. CDR3 in DNA: TGTGCTAGCAGCCGAGAAATCAGCTCCTACAATGAGCAGTTCTTC.

This clonotype was seen ten or more times. This chain links TRBV5-1 with TRBJ2-2; D uncertain. CDR3 size: 15 residues. Trimming left V 0 bases short and J 0 bases short, with 6 bases between. CDR1 SGHRS and CDR2 YFSETQ come from the germline V gene. CDR3 loop: CASSLATPNTGELFF. CDR3 nucleotide sequence: TGCGCCAGCAGCTTGGCCACTCCGAACACCGGGGAGCTGTTTTTT. The variable domain in full, completed from reference TRBV5-1 and TRBJ2-2, reads KAGVTQTPRYLIKTRGQQVTLSCSPISGHRSVSWYQQTPGQGLQFLFEYFSETQRNKGNFPGRFSGRQFSNSRSEMNVSTLELGDSALYLCASSLATPNTGELFFGEGSRLTVL.

This clonotype was seen repeatedly, ten times or more. The chain uses TRBV2 and TRBJ1-1; no definite D call. Trimming pared 0 bases from V and 1 base from J, leaving 9 bases between. This CDR3 comprises 15 residues. Looked up from germline, CDR1 is SNHLY and CDR2 is FYNNEI. CDR3 sequence reads: CASSEASSWNTEAFF. The CDR3 DNA reads as TGTGCCAGCAGTGAAGCAAGCAGTTGGAACACTGAAGCTTTCTTT.

In nucleotides, the CDR3 is TGTGCCAGCAGCTCCGCGTTTCAAGATACGCAGTATTTT. This translates into CASSSAFQDTQYF. The chain combines TRBV7-2 with TRBJ2-3; D gene ambiguous. In germline, CDR1 is SGHTA, CDR2 FQGNSA. This CDR3 is built from 13 residues. The germline V and J ends were trimmed by 4 bases and 5 bases, with 10 bases remaining between them.

At least ten counts were recorded for this clonotype. The V gene is TRBV5-6, the J gene TRBJ2-4; TRBD1 agrees at 7 bases. Germline V gene sequence: CDR1 SGHDT, CDR2 YYEEEE. This CDR3 comprises 16 residues. The V gene end was trimmed by 0 bases and the J gene end by 3 bases; junction bases not matched to a gene: 6. The CDR3 reads CASSLDATGVKNIQYF. The DNA of the CDR3 is TGTGCCAGCAGCTTGGACGCCACAGGGGTCAAAAACATTCAGTACTTC.

This clonotype was detected only a few times. The V and J genes are TRBV30 and TRBJ2-2, with 7 bases aligning to TRBD1. J was trimmed by 3 bases and V by 4 bases; bases with no gene match: 5. The germline gives CDR1 GTSNPN, CDR2 SVGIG (reference sequence). CDR3 size: 14 residues. CDR3 amino acids: CAWTTGADTGELFF. The CDR3 nucleotides are TGTGCCTGGACAACAGGGGCGGACACCGGGGAGCTGTTTTTT.

This chain uses TRBV18 with TRBJ2-1; D gene unclear. This CDR3 comprises 15 residues. Deletions cut 3 bases from V and 0 bases from J, with 9 bases between. Germline V gene lookup returns CDR1 KGHSH and CDR2 LQKENI. The CDR3 bases are TGTGCCAGCTCACCCGCCCGAAGCTCCTACAATGAGCAGTTCTTC. This sequence encodes CASSPARSSYNEQFF. Full variable domain (remainder filled in from reference TRBV18 and TRBJ2-1): NAGVMQNPRHLVRRRGQEARLRCSPMKGHSHVYWYRQLPEEGLKFMVYLQKENIIDESGMPKERFSAEFPKEGPSILRIQQVVRGDSAAYFCASSPARSSYNEQFFGPGTRLTVL.

Ten or more counts support this clonotype. The chain employs TRBV7-8 and TRBJ1-4, with a possible D match to TRBD1 (5 bases). The CDR3 extends over 14 amino acids. Germline-derived CDR1 and CDR2 are SGHVS and FQNEAQ. V was cut by 5 bases and J by 5 bases, with 12 bases left in between. The CDR3 DNA sequence: TGTGCCAGCAGCAGAGGACGGACAAATGAAAAACTGTTTTTT. It specifies CASSRGRTNEKLFF.

This chain joins TRBV5-4 and TRBJ2-3; possible D gene TRBD1, 6 bases. Germline lookup yields CDR1 SGHNT and CDR2 YYREEE (reference sequence). This CDR3 is 17 amino acids long. Trimming stripped 3 bases from V and 3 bases from J, with 20 bases between. CDR3: CASSSQPTGRGTDTQYF. The CDR3 nucleotides read TGTGCCAGCAGCTCCCAGCCGACAGGTAGAGGGACAGATACGCAGTATTTT.

The sample holds many counts of this clonotype. The chain uses TRBV5-1 and TRBJ2-7, with 9 bases matching TRBD1. Germline-derived CDR1 and CDR2 are SGHRS and YFSETQ. The CDR3 covers 15 residues. V trimming: 1 base; J trimming: 6 bases; junction bases outside the gene matches: 8. The CDR3 is CASSLRTGADFEQYF. DNA for the CDR3: TGCGCCAGCAGCTTGCGGACAGGGGCGGACTTCGAGCAGTACTTC.

This clonotype was seen at least ten times. V usage is TRBV28 and J usage is TRBJ2-2; D uncertain. The ends were cut back, 6 bases at V and 0 bases at J, with 2 bases in the middle. Germline loops: CDR1 MDHEN, CDR2 SYDVKM. The CDR3 loop spans 12 amino acids. The DNA for the CDR3 is TGTGCCAGCAGGGCGAACACCGGGGAGCTGTTTTTT. Its translation is CASRANTGELFF.